This T cell receptor beta chain was recorded in a study of tumor-infiltrating lymphocytes in primary liver carcinoma. Overall study context: Tissue type made little difference to sample yields of roughly 3.65 to 7.5 million productive TCRbeta reads.

TCR beta cDNA came from around 0.5 ug total RNA, primed with a constant-region primer. Slightly modified ARM-PCR, run as three nested multiplex PCR rounds, produced the TCR beta libraries. Forward primers for TRBV1-TRBV30 and a C-beta reverse primer served the first two PCR rounds, at about 10 cycles each. Using its own MiXCR run on the multiplex PCR reads, TCRdb lists one record per CDR3 protein. The data show 80,000 to 100,000 distinct CDR3 sequences, around 68% seen once. Co-extraction yielded RNA and DNA from 20-30 mg of unsorted bulk tissue. This clonotype showed up just once. This CDR3 is missing its conserved last phenylalanine or tryptophan, likely due to a read error. V trimming: 6 bases; J trimming: 10 bases; junction bases outside the gene matches: 8. In germline, CDR1 is SQVTM, CDR2 ANQGSEA. This CDR3 region has 13 residues.

The sequence came from a man aged 35 to 55 with primary liver carcinoma and hepatitis B virus infection. The chain has TRBV29-1 and TRBJ2-7, with TRBD2 identical over 14 bases. Material for sequencing was tumor-adjacent normal liver tissue. DNA for the CDR3: TGCAGCGTCAGACTAGCGGGAGGGAGAGAACAGTACTTA. Its protein product is CSVRLAGGREQYL.